The entry that follows covers one TCR beta chain sequence. There is no known antigen for this receptor. Base qualities are missing; no much larger clone stands one base away. CD8 naive samples were obtained by positive selection for CCR7 among CD45RO-negative cells, yielding a CD45RA+CCR7+ population from which TemRA cells were excluded. The donors were healthy, HIV-negative adults who had no recently reported acute infections or vaccinations. Only Caucasian adults living in Nashville, Tennessee, USA were represented among the donors. After blood collection by leukapheresis, PBMCs were isolated using Ficoll-Histopaque density gradient centrifugation and then cryopreserved in the vapor phase of liquid nitrogen. Purity and quantity of every magnetically sorted T cell population were checked by analytical flow cytometry. Genomic DNA was isolated from every sorted fraction and measured by UV absorbance on a Nanodrop 2000c.

Using the deep immunoSEQ assay, multiplex PCR amplified TCR CDR3 regions from genomic DNA. Extracted genomic DNA from each cell subset was spread evenly across all wells of several immunoSEQ 96-well plates, with each plate serving as a replicate. For sorted subsets, around 0.2 ug genomic DNA, equal to about 30,000 T cell genomes, was loaded into each replicate PCR. Purified libraries were quantified with a Qubit 3.0 fluorometer, sized on a Bioanalyzer 2100, and re-quantified with the KAPA Library Quantification kit. A separate single-read 150-cycle Illumina NextSeq 550 flow cell was used to sequence each immunoSEQ 96-well plate. The study's own analysis went as follows. Because only junctional sequences without quality scores were contained in the immunoSEQ output, filtering matching that applied to full-length reads could not be performed. To assign V/J genes and CDR3, sequences were annotated against IMGT germline references using PyIR, a Python wrapper for IgBLAST v1.9. Reads were removed for weak V/J assignments (E-value above 1e-6), missing CDR3, stop codons, out-of-frame junctions, or ambiguous translated residues. V3J clonotypes were defined as sequences sharing an identical inferred V gene, J gene, and CDR3 amino acid sequence. Percentage overlap between repertoires was calculated by dividing the number of shared unique clonotypes by the size of the smaller repertoire. RTK rarefaction, the Chao1 estimator, and Recon v2.1 estimates of unobserved clonotypes were used to assess repertoire richness. Generation probabilities for all TCRbeta clonotypes obtained by the gDNA method from four donors were computed using OLGA. The table comes from immuneACCESS by way of TCRdb, which keeps in-frame sequences with V and J called. Part of the clones is missing from these tables; in studies checked, under half for an unresolved V gene and the rest for unknown reasons. V and J calls and clone size are as listed in that table; D and trimming were resolved from the DNA. The sample profile shows roughly 2.1 million clones; around 93% of them were found once. The ten biggest clones cover under 2% of the sample.

These data are taken from a study of shared clonotypes between healthy human individuals (dated by TCRdb to about 2020). Regarding the study in general: The cohort comprised a couple of women and a few men aged 18 to 49 years. Per donor, three plates each were used for CD4 naive and CD4 memory, two for CD8 naive, and one for CD8 memory. To estimate repertoire size and how much clonotypes are shared between individuals, the study performed deep sequencing of blood TCR repertoires from five healthy adults. To increase sequencing depth and limit assay-specific biases, different laboratories used diverse techniques to prepare libraries and sequence TCR repertoires. Per donor, leukapheresis produced somewhere between about 0.8 and 9 billion PBMCs. The investigation overall reported the following: Because the study included only a small number of donors, the genetic and exposure-history diversity represented was limited. Sampling was restricted to blood, and TCR repertoires in tissue are likely to differ from TCR repertoires in blood. Even with the large sequencing depth, rarefaction of the sorted-subset datasets indicated that sequencing was incomplete. Pairwise subsampling indicated that sequencing depth was expected to affect the degree of clonotype sharing among donors. Larger estimated clonotype richness was generally found for naive subsets than for memory subsets. Sharing across several donors was observed for roughly 5.4% of naive CD4, over 3% of naive CD8, about 2.5% of memory CD4, and roughly 0.4% of memory CD8 clonotypes. Clonotypes shared by all four sorted-subset donors showed higher generation probabilities than non-shared clonotypes.

V lost 3 bases and J lost 2 bases, and the count of bases not matched to a germline gene is 14. The CDR3, cysteine through phenylalanine, is 18 amino acids long. CDR3 DNA is the only sequence kept; it has 54 bases, read in frame from the first base. Via the germline V gene, CDR1 is MDHEN and CDR2 SYDVKM. The rearranged chain carries TRBV28 and TRBJ2-7, with 9 central nucleotides matching TRBD1. The specimen sequenced was naive CD8+ T cells from PBMCs. The cell subset or site tag for this specimen amounts to: CD45RA+CCR7+. The sequence was obtained from a man aged 18 to 29 in good health. Some clones in this sample may be carry-over from other donors' samples. The sequence in DNA is TGTGCCAGCAGTTTGATGGCCCGGTCGGGACAGGGCCCCTACGAGCAGTACTTC. It translates as CASSLMARSGQGPYEQYF.